This TCR beta chain was recorded in a study of T cell changes during pregnancy in multiple sclerosis. Sequenced by immunoSEQ multiplex PCR; TCRdb stores in-frame clones only, minus some. The table shows approximately 85,000 clones, with approximately 94% occurring only once. This clonotype was obtained from a female donor with multiple sclerosis, enrolled in a pregnancy study. Sample: peripheral blood, taken in the third trimester of pregnancy.

CDR3 coding DNA: TGCGCCAGCAGCCTTACAGGGGGATCAGATACGCAGTATTTT. This sequence encodes CASSLTGGSDTQYF. The chain has TRBV4-1 and TRBJ2-3; 8 bases are a match to TRBD1. This CDR3 is built from 14 residues. The V gene end was trimmed by 4 bases and the J gene end by 4 bases; junction bases not matched to a gene: 4. Per the germline V gene, CDR1 is MGHRA and CDR2 is YSYEKL.